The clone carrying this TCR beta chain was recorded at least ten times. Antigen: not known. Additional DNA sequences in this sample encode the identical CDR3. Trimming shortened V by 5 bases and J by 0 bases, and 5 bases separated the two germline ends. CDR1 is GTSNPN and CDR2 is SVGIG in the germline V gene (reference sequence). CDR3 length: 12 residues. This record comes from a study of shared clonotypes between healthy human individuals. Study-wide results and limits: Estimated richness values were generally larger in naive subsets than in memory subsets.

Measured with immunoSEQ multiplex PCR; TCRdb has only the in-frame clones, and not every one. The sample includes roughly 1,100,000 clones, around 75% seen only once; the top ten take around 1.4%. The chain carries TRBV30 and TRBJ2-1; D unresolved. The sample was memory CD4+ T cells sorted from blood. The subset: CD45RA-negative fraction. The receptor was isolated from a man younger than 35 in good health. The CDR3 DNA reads TGTGCCTGGTCGGGCTCCTACAATGAGCAGTTCTTC. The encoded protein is CAWSGSYNEQFF.